This paragraph covers one T cell receptor (beta chain) sequence. This sample is drawn from a study of blood T cell repertoires in COVID-19. Assay used: immunoSEQ multiplex PCR; TCRdb lists only in-frame clones, some missing. The sample contains about 120,000 clones, over 80% of which appear only once. The source of this sequence is a man aged 55 to 70 with acute or convalescent COVID-19. Sequenced sample: peripheral blood.

CDR3 sequence: CASSHRGEETQYF. The CDR3 nucleotides are TGTGCCAGCTCTCACAGGGGTGAAGAGACCCAGTACTTC. The chain recombines TRBV18 with TRBJ2-5, with 7 nucleotides matching TRBD1. Looked up from germline, CDR1 is KGHSH and CDR2 is LQKENI. V gave up 6 bases and J gave up 3 bases; unmatched junction bases: 4. The CDR3 spans 13 residues.